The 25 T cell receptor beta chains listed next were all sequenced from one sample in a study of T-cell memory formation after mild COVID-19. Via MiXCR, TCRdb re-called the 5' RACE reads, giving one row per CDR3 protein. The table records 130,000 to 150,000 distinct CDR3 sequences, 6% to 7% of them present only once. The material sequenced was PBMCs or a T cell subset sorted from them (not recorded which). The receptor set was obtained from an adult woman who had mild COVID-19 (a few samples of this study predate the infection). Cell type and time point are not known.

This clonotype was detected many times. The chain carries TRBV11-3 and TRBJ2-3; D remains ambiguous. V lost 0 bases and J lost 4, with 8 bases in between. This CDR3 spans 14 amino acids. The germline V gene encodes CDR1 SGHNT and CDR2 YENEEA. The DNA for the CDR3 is TGTGCCAGCAGCTTAGATAGTGCAGCAGATACGCAGTATTTT. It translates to CASSLDSAADTQYF.

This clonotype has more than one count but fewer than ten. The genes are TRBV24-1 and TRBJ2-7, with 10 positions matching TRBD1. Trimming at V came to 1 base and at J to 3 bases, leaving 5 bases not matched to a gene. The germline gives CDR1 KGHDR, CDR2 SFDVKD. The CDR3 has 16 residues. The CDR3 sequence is CATSDFQRTGGYEQYF. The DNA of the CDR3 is TGTGCCACCAGTGATTTTCAACGGACAGGGGGCTACGAGCAGTACTTC.

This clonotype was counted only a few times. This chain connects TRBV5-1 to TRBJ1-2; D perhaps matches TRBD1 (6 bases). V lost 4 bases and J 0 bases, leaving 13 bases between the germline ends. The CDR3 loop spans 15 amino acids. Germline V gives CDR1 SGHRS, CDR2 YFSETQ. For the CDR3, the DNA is TGCGCCAGCAGCCCCGGGGACACGACTAACTATGGCTACACCTTC. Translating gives CASSPGDTTNYGYTF.

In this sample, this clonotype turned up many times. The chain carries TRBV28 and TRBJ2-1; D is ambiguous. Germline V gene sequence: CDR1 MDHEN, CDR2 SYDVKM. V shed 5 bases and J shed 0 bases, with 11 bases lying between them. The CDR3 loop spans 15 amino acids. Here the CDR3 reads CASSASGFSYNEQFF. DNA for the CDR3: TGTGCCAGCAGTGCCTCCGGGTTCTCCTACAATGAGCAGTTCTTC.

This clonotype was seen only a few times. CDR3 amino acids: CASSYETESPLHF. The DNA for the CDR3 is TGTGCCAGCAGTTACGAGACAGAGTCACCCCTCCACTTT. The chain uses TRBV6-5 and TRBJ1-6; a weak D match, TRBD1 (5 bases). The CDR3 is 13 residues long. Germline V gives CDR1 MNHEY, CDR2 SVGAGI. V dropped 2 bases and J dropped 10 bases, with 9 bases sitting between them.

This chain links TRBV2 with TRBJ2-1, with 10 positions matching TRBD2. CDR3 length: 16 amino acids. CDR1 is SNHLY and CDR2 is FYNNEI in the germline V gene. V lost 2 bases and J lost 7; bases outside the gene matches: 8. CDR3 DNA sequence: TGTGCCAGCAGTGAAAGGCTAGCGGGGGCCGGGAATGAGCAGTTCTTC. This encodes CASSERLAGAGNEQFF.

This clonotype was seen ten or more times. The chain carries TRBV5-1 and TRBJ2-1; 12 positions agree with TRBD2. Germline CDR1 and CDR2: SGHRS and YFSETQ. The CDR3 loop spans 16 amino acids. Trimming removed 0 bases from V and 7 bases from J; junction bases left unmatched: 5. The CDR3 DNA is TGCGCCAGCAGCTTGGGACTAGCGGGAGTCTTGAATGAGCAGTTCTTC. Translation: CASSLGLAGVLNEQFF.

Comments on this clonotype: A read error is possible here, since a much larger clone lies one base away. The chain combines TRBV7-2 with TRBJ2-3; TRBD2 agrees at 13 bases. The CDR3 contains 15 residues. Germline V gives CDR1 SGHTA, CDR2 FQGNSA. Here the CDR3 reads CSSSPGLAGSLSRYF. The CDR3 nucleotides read TGTTCCAGCAGCCCGGGACTAGCGGGATCTCTATCCCGGTATTTT.

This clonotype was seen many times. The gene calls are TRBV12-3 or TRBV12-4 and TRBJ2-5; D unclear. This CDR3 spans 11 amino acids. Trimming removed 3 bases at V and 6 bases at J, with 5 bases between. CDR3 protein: CASSFKQTQYF. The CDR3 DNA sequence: TGTGCCAGCAGTTTTAAGCAGACCCAGTACTTC.

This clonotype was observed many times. CDR3 sequence: CASSLEGNEQFF. CDR3 coding DNA: TGCGCCAGCAGCTTGGAAGGTAATGAGCAGTTCTTC. The V gene is TRBV5-1, the J gene TRBJ2-1; no clear D gene. CDR3 length: 12 amino acids. Trimming cost V 0 bases and J 7 bases, with 5 bases left between them. CDR1 SGHRS and CDR2 YFSETQ come from the germline V gene.

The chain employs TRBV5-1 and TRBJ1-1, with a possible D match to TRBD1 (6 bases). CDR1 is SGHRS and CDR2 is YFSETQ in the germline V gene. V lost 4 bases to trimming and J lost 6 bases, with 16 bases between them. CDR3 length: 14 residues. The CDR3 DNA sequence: TGCGCCAGCAGCCTGGACAGTCCGGGTTCTGAAGCTTTCTTT. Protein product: CASSLDSPGSEAFF.

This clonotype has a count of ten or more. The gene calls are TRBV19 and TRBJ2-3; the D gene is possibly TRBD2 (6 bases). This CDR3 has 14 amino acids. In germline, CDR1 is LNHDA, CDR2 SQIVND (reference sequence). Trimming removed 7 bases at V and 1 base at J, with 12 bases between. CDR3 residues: CASKPGAGTDTQYF. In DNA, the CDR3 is TGTGCCAGTAAACCGGGAGCTGGCACAGATACGCAGTATTTT.

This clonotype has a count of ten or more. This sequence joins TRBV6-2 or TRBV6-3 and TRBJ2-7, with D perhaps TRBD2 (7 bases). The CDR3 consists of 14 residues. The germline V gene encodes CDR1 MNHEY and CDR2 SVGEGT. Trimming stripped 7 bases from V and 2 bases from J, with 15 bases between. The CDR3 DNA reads TGTGCCAGCACCTTTCGGGGGGCTCCCTACGAGCAGTACTTC. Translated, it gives CASTFRGAPYEQYF.

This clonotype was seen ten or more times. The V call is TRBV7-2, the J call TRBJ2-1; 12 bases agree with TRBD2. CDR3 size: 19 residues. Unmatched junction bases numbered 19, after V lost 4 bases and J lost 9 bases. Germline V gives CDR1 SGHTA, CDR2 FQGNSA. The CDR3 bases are TGTGCCAGCAGCTCCAAGAACCTTACTACTAGCGGGAGGTTGGGTGAGCAGTTCTTC. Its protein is CASSSKNLTTSGRLGEQFF.

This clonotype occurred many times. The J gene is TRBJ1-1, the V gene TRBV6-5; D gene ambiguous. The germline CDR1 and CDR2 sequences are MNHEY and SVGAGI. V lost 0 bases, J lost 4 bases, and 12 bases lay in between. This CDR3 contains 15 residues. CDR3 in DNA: TGTGCCAGCAGTTACTCAAGTAGTTGGGGCACTGAAGCTTTCTTT. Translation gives CASSYSSSWGTEAFF.

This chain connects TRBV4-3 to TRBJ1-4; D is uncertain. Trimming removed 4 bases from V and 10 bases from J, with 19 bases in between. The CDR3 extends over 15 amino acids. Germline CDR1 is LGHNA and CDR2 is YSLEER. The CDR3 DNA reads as TGCGCCAGCAGCCGAGCGCTCTCAGCCCCGGGAAAACTGTTTTTT. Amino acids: CASSRALSAPGKLFF.

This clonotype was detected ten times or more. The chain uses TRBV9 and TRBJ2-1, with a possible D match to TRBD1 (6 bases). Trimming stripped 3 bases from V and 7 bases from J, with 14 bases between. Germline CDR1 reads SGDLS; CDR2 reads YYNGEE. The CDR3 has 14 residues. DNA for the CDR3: TGTGCCAGCAGCGAAGAACAGGGTACTAATGAGCAGTTCTTC. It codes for CASSEEQGTNEQFF.

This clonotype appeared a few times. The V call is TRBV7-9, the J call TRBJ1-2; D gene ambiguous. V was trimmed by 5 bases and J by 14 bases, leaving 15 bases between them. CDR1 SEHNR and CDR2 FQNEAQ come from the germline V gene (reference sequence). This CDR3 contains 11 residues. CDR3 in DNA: TGTGCCAGCAGCGGAACGGTTGAGTGGACCTTC. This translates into CASSGTVEWTF. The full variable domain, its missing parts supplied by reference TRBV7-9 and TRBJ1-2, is DTGVSQNPRHKITKRGQNVTFRCDPISEHNRLYWYRQTLGQGPEFLTYFQNEAQLEKSRLLSDRFSAERPKGSFSTLEIQRTEQGDSAMYLCASSGTVEWTFGSGTRLTVV.

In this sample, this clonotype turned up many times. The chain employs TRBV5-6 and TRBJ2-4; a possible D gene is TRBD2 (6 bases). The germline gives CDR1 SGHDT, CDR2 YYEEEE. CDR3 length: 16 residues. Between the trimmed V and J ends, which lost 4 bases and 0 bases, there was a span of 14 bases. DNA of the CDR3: TGTGCCAGCAGCCTGGGACTTGCGGAAGCCAAAAACATTCAGTACTTC. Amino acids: CASSLGLAEAKNIQYF.

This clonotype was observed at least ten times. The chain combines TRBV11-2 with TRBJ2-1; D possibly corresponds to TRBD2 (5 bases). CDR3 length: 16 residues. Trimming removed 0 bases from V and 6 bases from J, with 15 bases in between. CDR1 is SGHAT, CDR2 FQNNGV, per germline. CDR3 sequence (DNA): TGTGCCAGCAGCTTAGATCCTCGCCTCCGGGGCAATGAGCAGTTCTTC. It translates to CASSLDPRLRGNEQFF. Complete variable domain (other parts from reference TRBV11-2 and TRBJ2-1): EAGVAQSPRYKIIEKRQSVAFWCNPISGHATLYWYQQILGQGPKLLIQFQNNGVVDDSQLPKDRFSAERLKGVDSTLKIQPAKLEDSAVYLCASSLDPRLRGNEQFFGPGTRLTVL.

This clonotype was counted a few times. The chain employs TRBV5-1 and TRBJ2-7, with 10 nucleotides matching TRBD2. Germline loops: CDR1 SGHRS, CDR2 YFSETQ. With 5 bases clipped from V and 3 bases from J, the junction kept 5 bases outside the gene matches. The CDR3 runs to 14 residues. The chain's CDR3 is CASRDRTSGYEQYF. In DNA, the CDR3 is TGCGCCAGCAGGGACCGGACTAGCGGCTACGAGCAGTACTTC.

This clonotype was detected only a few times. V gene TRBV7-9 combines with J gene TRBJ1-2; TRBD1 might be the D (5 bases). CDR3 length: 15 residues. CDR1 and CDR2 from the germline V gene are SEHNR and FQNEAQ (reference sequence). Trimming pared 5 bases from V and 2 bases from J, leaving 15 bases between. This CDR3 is CASSPWEGRNYGYTF. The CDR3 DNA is TGTGCCAGCAGCCCGTGGGAGGGGCGGAACTATGGCTACACCTTC.

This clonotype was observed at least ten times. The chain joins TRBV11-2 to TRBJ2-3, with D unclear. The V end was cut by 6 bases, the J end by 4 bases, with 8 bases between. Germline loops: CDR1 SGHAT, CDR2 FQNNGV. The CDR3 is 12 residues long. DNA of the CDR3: TGTGCCAGCAGTTCGAAGGCAGATACGCAGTATTTT. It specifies CASSSKADTQYF. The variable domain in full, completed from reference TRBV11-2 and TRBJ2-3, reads EAGVAQSPRYKIIEKRQSVAFWCNPISGHATLYWYQQILGQGPKLLIQFQNNGVVDDSQLPKDRFSAERLKGVDSTLKIQPAKLEDSAVYLCASSSKADTQYFGPGTRLTVL.

The CDR3 protein is CASSSQTVTEAFF. The CDR3 nucleotides are TGTGCCAGCAGCTCTCAAACGGTGACTGAAGCTTTCTTT. J is TRBJ1-1 and V is TRBV3-1; D gene uncertain. The CDR3 covers 13 residues. V was shortened by 5 bases and J by 5 bases, with 12 bases between the two germline ends. Germline V gene data show CDR1 as LGHDT and CDR2 as YNNKEL (reference sequence).

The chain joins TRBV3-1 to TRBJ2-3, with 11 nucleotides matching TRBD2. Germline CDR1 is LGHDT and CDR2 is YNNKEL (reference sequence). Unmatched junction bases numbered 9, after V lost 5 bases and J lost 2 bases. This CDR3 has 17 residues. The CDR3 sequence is CASSSQTSGVITDTQYF. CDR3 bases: TGTGCCAGCAGCTCTCAGACTAGCGGGGTTATCACAGATACGCAGTATTTT.